Shown below are 25 T cell receptor beta chains from a single sample sequenced in a study of T and B cells in COVID-19 patients. TRB was amplified from around 230-520 ng of blood genomic DNA. TRB rearrangements were amplified by multiplex PCR with BIOMED2 TRB-A/B primers. Using its own MiXCR run on the multiplex PCR reads, TCRdb lists one record per CDR3 protein. Among 20,000 or so distinct CDR3 sequences listed, 25% to 35% were seen once. Material for sequencing was blood. The receptor set was obtained from a human donor who had recovered from COVID-19.

This clonotype has at least ten counts. This chain joins TRBV12-3 or TRBV12-4 and TRBJ2-1; TRBD1 aligns across 8 bases. The CDR3 extends over 15 amino acids. Losses at the gene ends were 1 base for V and 7 bases for J; bases not matched to a gene: 6. The CDR3 DNA follows: TGTGCCAGCAGTTTAGAGGCAGGGGGCGGGAATGAGCAGTTCTTC. Its protein product is CASSLEAGGGNEQFF.

The chain carries TRBV7-2 and TRBJ1-5, with D possibly matching TRBD1 (5 bases). The V end lost 3 bases, the J end lost 7 bases, and 16 bases lay between the germline ends. CDR3 length equals 15 residues. Germline V CDR1 and CDR2: SGHTA, FQGNSA. The CDR3 nucleotides read TGTGCCAGCAGCTTCACCTACACCCGGGGGCAGCCCCAGCATTTT. Amino acids: CASSFTYTRGQPQHF.

The rearrangement joins TRBV5-1 to TRBJ2-2, with TRBD1 matching over 7 bases. This CDR3 has 16 amino acids. Germline V lookup: CDR1 SGHRS, CDR2 YFSETQ. V was pared by 2 bases and J by 4 bases, with 8 bases of the junction left unmatched. The CDR3 reads CASSLRQGRSTGELFF. For the CDR3, the DNA is TGCGCCAGCAGCTTAAGACAGGGAAGGAGCACCGGGGAGCTGTTTTTT.

This clonotype was recorded a few times. The chain recombines TRBV19 with TRBJ2-4; the D is unclear. CDR1 and CDR2 (germline): LNHDA, SQIVND (reference sequence). This CDR3 is 15 amino acids long. Deletions cut 4 bases from V and 5 bases from J, with 15 bases between. Here the CDR3 DNA reads TGTGCCAGTAGTAAGCAGCTGCGGCAGGAAAACATTCAGTACTTC. Amino acid sequence: CASSKQLRQENIQYF.

This clonotype was seen a handful of times. This chain links TRBV12-3 or TRBV12-4 with TRBJ2-2; 7 positions agree with TRBD1. Trimming removed 6 bases from V and 5 bases from J; junction bases left unmatched: 12. The CDR3 spans 16 residues. This chain's CDR3 is CASSREGAPQTGELFF. CDR3 nucleotide sequence: TGTGCCAGCAGCCGAGAGGGGGCGCCTCAGACCGGGGAGCTGTTTTTT.

This chain uses TRBV19 with TRBJ1-5; TRBD1 aligns across 11 bases. CDR3 length: 13 amino acids. The V segment lost 11 bases and the J segment 4 bases; nucleotides outside the gene matches: 4. Germline CDR1 and CDR2: LNHDA and SQIVND (reference sequence). The CDR3 reads CAARDRGNQPQHF. The CDR3 DNA reads as TGTGCCGCCCGGGACAGGGGGAATCAGCCCCAGCATTTT.

This clonotype was counted only a few times. J is TRBJ2-5 and V is TRBV6-5; either TRBD1 or TRBD2 may fit D (5 bases each). The CDR3 consists of 15 residues. V dropped 6 bases and J dropped 4 bases, with 18 bases sitting between them. CDR1 is MNHEY and CDR2 is SVGAGI in the germline V gene. The DNA for the CDR3 is TGTGCCAGCAGACCCCCGGGACCGCTAGGAGAGACCCAGTACTTC. Protein product: CASRPPGPLGETQYF.

This chain links TRBV5-4 with TRBJ1-3; TRBD1 might be the D (5 bases). This CDR3 has 13 residues. CDR1 SGHNT and CDR2 YYREEE come from the germline V gene (reference sequence). Trimming stripped 4 bases from V and 15 bases from J, with 20 bases between. The CDR3 spells CASSPQPGGTEYF. The CDR3 DNA sequence: TGTGCCAGCAGCCCTCAACCGGGGGGAACGGAATATTTT.

This chain connects TRBV11-3 to TRBJ2-5, with 16 bases identical to TRBD2. J lost 5 bases, V lost 4 bases, and 4 bases had no gene match. CDR1 SGHNT and CDR2 YENEEA come from the germline V gene. The CDR3 loop spans 16 amino acids. CDR3 protein: CASSSGTSGGAETQYF. In DNA form, the CDR3 reads TGTGCCAGCAGCTCCGGGACTAGCGGGGGGGCGGAGACCCAGTACTTC.

The rearrangement uses TRBV7-2 and TRBJ2-1; TRBD1 matches 8 bases. V trimming: 8 bases; J trimming: 0 bases; junction bases outside the gene matches: 3. The CDR3 is 14 amino acids. CDR1 is SGHTA, CDR2 FQGNSA, per germline. The CDR3 nucleotides are TGTGCCAGCCTGACAGGGGTCTCCTACAATGAGCAGTTCTTC. It is translated as CASLTGVSYNEQFF.

The chain links TRBV7-9 to TRBJ2-6, with a tentative D call TRBD2 (5 bases). Germline V gene sequence: CDR1 SEHNR, CDR2 FQNEAQ (reference sequence). The CDR3 spans 15 residues. Trimming shortened V by 2 bases and J by 3 bases, and 8 bases separated the two germline ends. The CDR3 is CASSLIRGGANVLTF. The CDR3 coding sequence is TGTGCCAGCAGCTTAATCCGGGGTGGGGCCAACGTCCTGACTTTC.

CDR3 DNA: TGTGCCAGCAGTTCGGGACTAGCGGGGACCACAGATACGCAGTATTTT. This sequence encodes CASSSGLAGTTDTQYF. The chain has TRBV5-4 and TRBJ2-3, with 13 nucleotides matching TRBD2. Per germline, CDR1 SGHNT and CDR2 YYREEE (reference sequence). The V gene end was trimmed by 5 bases and the J gene end by 2 bases; junction bases not matched to a gene: 5. The CDR3 is 16 amino acids.

The V gene is TRBV19, the J gene TRBJ2-7, with D unresolved. Trimming left V 9 bases short and J 3 bases short, with 12 bases between. Germline CDR1 reads LNHDA; CDR2 reads SQIVND (reference sequence). The CDR3 covers 12 residues. The CDR3 spells CASEIRDYEQYF. In DNA, the CDR3 is TGTGCCAGCGAGATCCGAGACTACGAGCAGTACTTC.

This rearrangement joins TRBV6-5 to TRBJ1-4; unclear D gene. The germline V gene has CDR1 MNHEY and CDR2 SVGAGI. Trimming stripped 0 bases from V and 0 bases from J, with 5 bases between. CDR3 size: 15 residues. CDR3 bases: TGTGCCAGCAGTTACTCGGGGTCAACTAATGAAAAACTGTTTTTT. This encodes CASSYSGSTNEKLFF.

This clonotype was seen a handful of times. This chain uses TRBV27 with TRBJ1-4; no firm D call. CDR1 is MNHEY and CDR2 is SMNVEV in the germline V gene (reference sequence). V lost 6 bases to trimming and J lost 7 bases, with 18 bases between them. The CDR3 has 15 residues. CDR3 sequence reads: CASSLTRVGSEKLFF. The CDR3 DNA sequence: TGTGCCAGCAGCCTGACTCGGGTGGGAAGTGAAAAACTGTTTTTT.

About this clonotype itself: A read error may produce the germline difference seen at one junction end. J is TRBJ2-5 and V is TRBV5-5, with 10 bases aligning to TRBD2. The germline CDR1 and CDR2 sequences are SGHKS and YYEKEE (reference sequence). CDR3 length: 14 residues. The CDR3: CASSPASGGGTQYF. CDR3 nucleotides: TGCGCCAGCAGCCCTGCAAGCGGGGGGGGGACCCAGTACTTC. The full variable domain, completed using reference TRBV5-5 and TRBJ2-5, is DAGVTQSPTHLIKTRGQQVTLRCSPISGHKSVSWYQQVLGQGPQFIFQYYEKEERGRGNFPDRFSARQFPNYSSELNVNALLLGDSALYLCASSPASGGGTQYFGPGTRLLVL.

By frequency in the sample, this clonotype is medium-sized. The chain couples TRBV11-3 to TRBJ2-3; D call uncertain. V was cut by 2 bases and J by 2 bases, with 5 bases left in between. This CDR3 has 13 amino acids. The germline gives CDR1 SGHNT, CDR2 YENEEA. The CDR3 loop is CASSLTATDTQYF. CDR3 sequence (DNA): TGTGCCAGCAGCTTAACGGCCACAGATACGCAGTATTTT.

The V and J genes are TRBV12-3 or TRBV12-4 and TRBJ1-4; TRBD1 aligns across 8 bases. CDR3 length equals 15 residues. After removal of 5 bases from V and 11 bases from J, the junction contained 13 bases not matched to a gene. The CDR3 DNA reads TGTGCCAGCAGTAGTTGGGGTCAGGGGGCTTGGAAACTGTTTTTT. Protein: CASSSWGQGAWKLFF.

This clonotype was seen only a few times. This chain links TRBV6-5 with TRBJ1-3, with TRBD1 identical over 9 bases. V was pared by 5 bases and J by 2 bases, with 4 bases of the junction left unmatched. CDR1 MNHEY and CDR2 SVGAGI come from the germline V gene. CDR3 length equals 15 residues. The CDR3 DNA reads TGTGCCAGCAGTAACAGACAGGGGGCTGGAAACACCATATATTTT. This translates into CASSNRQGAGNTIYF.

V is TRBV19 and J is TRBJ1-1; tentative D call: TRBD1 (6 bases). The CDR3 runs 16 residues. Germline lookup yields CDR1 LNHDA and CDR2 SQIVND (reference sequence). The V end was cut by 6 bases, the J end by 1 base, with 18 bases between. CDR3 nucleotides: TGTGCCAGTAGCCACCAGACAGGACCCAAGAACACTGAAGCTTTCTTT. Residues: CASSHQTGPKNTEAFF.

This clonotype has just a few counts. This chain connects TRBV19 to TRBJ2-3; no clear D gene. V lost 9 bases to trimming and J lost 2 bases, with 18 bases between them. The germline CDR1 and CDR2 sequences are LNHDA and SQIVND (reference sequence). CDR3 size: 15 residues. The CDR3 nucleotides read TGTGCCAGCAGCTTAGATCCACCTTCCACAGATACGCAGTATTTT. Encoded protein: CASSLDPPSTDTQYF.

CDR3 in amino acids: CASSWTGSNYGYTF. CDR3 DNA: TGTGCCAGCAGCTGGACAGGGTCTAACTATGGCTACACCTTC. The genes are TRBV5-6 and TRBJ1-2; TRBD1 agrees at 8 bases. In germline, CDR1 is SGHDT, CDR2 YYEEEE. After removal of 3 bases from V and 0 bases from J, the junction contained 1 base not matched to a gene. The length of the CDR3 is 14 residues.

Ten or more counts support this clonotype. The V call is TRBV5-6, the J call TRBJ1-3; D ambiguous. V dropped 6 bases and J dropped 0 bases, with 10 bases sitting between them. Germline loops: CDR1 SGHDT, CDR2 YYEEEE. This CDR3 is 14 amino acids long. CDR3 protein: CASTSFHSGNTIYF. The CDR3, as DNA: TGTGCCAGCACCTCCTTTCACTCTGGAAACACCATATATTTT. Full variable domain (rest looked up from reference TRBV5-6 and TRBJ1-3): DAGVTQSPTHLIKTRGQQVTLRCSPKSGHDTVSWYQQALGQGPQFIFQYYEEEERQRGNFPDRFSGHQFPNYSSELNVNALLLGDSALYLCASTSFHSGNTIYFGEGSWLTVV.

This clonotype was detected only a few times. The chain links TRBV27 to TRBJ1-6; D call uncertain. Trimming pared 6 bases from V and 6 bases from J, leaving 9 bases between. The CDR3 runs 13 residues. CDR1 and CDR2 (germline): MNHEY, SMNVEV (reference sequence). CDR3 nucleotide sequence: TGTGCCAGCAGCGTTTACGGTAATTCACCCCTCCACTTT. It is translated as CASSVYGNSPLHF.

The table lists this clonotype with a count of one. A much more abundant neighbour one base away suggests this may be a read error. The chain combines TRBV18 with TRBJ2-2; 8 bases are shared with TRBD2. Losses at the gene ends were 7 bases for V and 5 bases for J; bases not matched to a gene: 18. Germline V gives CDR1 KGHSH, CDR2 LQKENI. CDR3 length: 18 amino acids. The CDR3 coding sequence is TGTGCCAGCTTAGCTCGACTGCCCGGGACTAGTAAGACCGGGGAGCTGTTTTTT. This translates into CASLARLPGTSKTGELFF. The full variable domain, completed using reference TRBV18 and TRBJ2-2, is NAGVMQNPRHLVRRRGQEARLRCSPMKGHSHVYWYRQLPEEGLKFMVYLQKENIIDESGMPKERFSAEFPKEGPSILRIQQVVRGDSAAYFCASLARLPGTSKTGELFFGEGSRLTVL.